This T cell receptor (beta chain) originates from a study of cytomegalovirus exposure and HLA in healthy donors. Findings and limits, study-wide: Exclusion applied to some V segments, including TRBV6-2 and TRBV6-3, as they were indistinguishable. According to reports, the classifier identified cytomegalovirus status with high specificity and sensitivity. Under in vitro conditions, a few CMV-associated chains were confirmed as specific for CMV antigens.

The PCR was carried out with 60 Vbeta primers and 13 Jbeta primers. Sequencing was performed with immunoSEQ multiplex PCR; in TCRdb, only in-frame clones are kept and a portion is missing. Found here are over 200,000 clones, 70% to 90% of them singletons; the top ten hold roughly 1.3%. Germline CDR1 LNHDA, CDR2 SQIVND (reference sequence). The V gene end was trimmed by 1 base and the J gene end by 2 bases; junction bases not matched to a gene: 11. This CDR3 is built from 17 residues. Details on this clone: Its cognate antigen is unknown.

The rearrangement joins TRBV19 to TRBJ2-7, with 7 bases fitting TRBD2. The specimen sequenced was PBMCs. The source of this sequence is a human donor in good health. The CDR3 spells CASSIALGASGTYEQYF. CDR3 nucleotides: TGTGCCAGTAGTATAGCCCTCGGGGCTAGCGGCACCTACGAGCAGTACTTC.